This paragraph reports one T cell receptor beta chain. What it binds is not known. The sample originates from a study of CD8+CD57+ T cells in acquired aplastic anemia. Study in general: Sorted CD4+ and CD8+ cells gave an average of roughly 3 ug of DNA. Study-wide points: Between patients and controls, CD8+ Simpson's diversity did not vary significantly. About 27 CD8+ CDR3 sequences were shared between patients and controls.

Individuals selected for sequencing had exhibited CD8+CD57+ cell expansion on flow cytometry. Untreated patients provided the blood samples, with no therapy given before sampling. Trimming stripped 0 bases from V and 4 bases from J, with 6 bases between. Germline V lookup: CDR1 SGDLS, CDR2 YYNGEE. The length of the CDR3 is 13 residues. TCR beta VDJ and CDR3 were profiled, and genomic DNA was the template. From the reads, TCRdb called clonotypes with MiXCR, one entry per CDR3 protein. Among about 200,000 distinct CDR3 sequences, less than 75% were seen once, and the ten largest hold about 60%. This chain joins TRBV9 and TRBJ2-3, with D maybe TRBD1 (5 bases). This TCR was recovered from a human donor with aplastic anemia. Sequences were obtained from sorted CD4+, CD8+, or CD8+CD57+ T cells (not recorded which) from PBMCs. CDR3 DNA: TGTGCCAGCAGCGTAGGGGGCGCAGATACGCAGTATTTT. Its protein product is CASSVGGADTQYF.